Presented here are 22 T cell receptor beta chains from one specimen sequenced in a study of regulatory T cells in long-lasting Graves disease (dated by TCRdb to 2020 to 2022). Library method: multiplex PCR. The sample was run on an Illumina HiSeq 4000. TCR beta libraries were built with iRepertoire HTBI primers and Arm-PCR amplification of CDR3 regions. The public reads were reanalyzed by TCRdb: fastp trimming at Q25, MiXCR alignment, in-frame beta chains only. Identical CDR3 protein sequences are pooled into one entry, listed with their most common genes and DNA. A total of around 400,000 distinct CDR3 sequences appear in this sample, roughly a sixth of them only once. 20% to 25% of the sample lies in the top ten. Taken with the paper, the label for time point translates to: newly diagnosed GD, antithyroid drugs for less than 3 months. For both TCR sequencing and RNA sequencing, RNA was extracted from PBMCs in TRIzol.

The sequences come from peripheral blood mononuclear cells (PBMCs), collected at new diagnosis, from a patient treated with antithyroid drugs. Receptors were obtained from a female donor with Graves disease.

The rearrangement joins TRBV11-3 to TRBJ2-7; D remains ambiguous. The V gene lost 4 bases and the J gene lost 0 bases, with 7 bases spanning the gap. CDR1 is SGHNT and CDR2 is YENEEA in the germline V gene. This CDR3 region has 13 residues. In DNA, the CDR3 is TGTGCCAGCAGCTCCACCGACTCCTACGAGCAGTACTTC. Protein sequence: CASSSTDSYEQYF.

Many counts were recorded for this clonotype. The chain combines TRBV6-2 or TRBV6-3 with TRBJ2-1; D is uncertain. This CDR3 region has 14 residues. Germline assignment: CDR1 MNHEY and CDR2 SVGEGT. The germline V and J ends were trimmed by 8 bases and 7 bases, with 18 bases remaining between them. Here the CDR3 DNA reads TGTGCCAGCTTAATCCGCGAAGGTCTGAATGAGCAGTTCTTC. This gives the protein CASLIREGLNEQFF.

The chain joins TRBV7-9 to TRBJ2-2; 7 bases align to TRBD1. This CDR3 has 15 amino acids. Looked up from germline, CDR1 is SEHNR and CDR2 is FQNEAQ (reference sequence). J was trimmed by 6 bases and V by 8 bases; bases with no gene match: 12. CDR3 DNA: TGTGCCAGCGGACACAGGGGCCTGCTCCCCGGGGAGCTGTTTTTT. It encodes CASGHRGLLPGELFF.

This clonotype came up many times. For the CDR3, the DNA is TGCAGCGTCGAGGGACAGGGGACCTACGAGCAGTACTTC. Protein sequence: CSVEGQGTYEQYF. The V and J genes are TRBV29-1 and TRBJ2-7, with 10 bases identical to TRBD1. The germline gives CDR1 SQVTM, CDR2 ANQGSEA. The V and J ends lost 6 bases and 2 bases, in that order; junction bases with no gene match: 4. The CDR3 sequence is 13 residues long.

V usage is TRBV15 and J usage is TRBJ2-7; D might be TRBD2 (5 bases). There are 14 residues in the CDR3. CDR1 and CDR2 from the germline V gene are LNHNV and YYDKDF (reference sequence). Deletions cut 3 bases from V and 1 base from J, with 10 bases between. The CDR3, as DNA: TGTGCCACCAGCAGCCCGCCGGGATCCTACGAGCAGTACTTC. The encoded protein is CATSSPPGSYEQYF.

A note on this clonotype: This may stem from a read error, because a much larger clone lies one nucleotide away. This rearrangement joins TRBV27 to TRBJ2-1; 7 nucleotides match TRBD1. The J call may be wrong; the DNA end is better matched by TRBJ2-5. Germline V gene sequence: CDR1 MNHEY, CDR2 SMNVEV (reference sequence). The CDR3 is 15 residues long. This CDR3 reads CASSRRDRGSGTQYF. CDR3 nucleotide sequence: TGTGCCAGCAGTCGACGGGACAGAGGCTCCGGAACCCAGTACTTC.

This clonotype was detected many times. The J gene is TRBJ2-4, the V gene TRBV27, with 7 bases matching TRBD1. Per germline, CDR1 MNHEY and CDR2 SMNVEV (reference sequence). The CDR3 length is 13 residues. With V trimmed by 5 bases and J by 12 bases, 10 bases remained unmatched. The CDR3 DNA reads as TGTGCCAGCAGTCCCGGGACAGCCGACAATCAGTACTTC. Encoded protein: CASSPGTADNQYF.

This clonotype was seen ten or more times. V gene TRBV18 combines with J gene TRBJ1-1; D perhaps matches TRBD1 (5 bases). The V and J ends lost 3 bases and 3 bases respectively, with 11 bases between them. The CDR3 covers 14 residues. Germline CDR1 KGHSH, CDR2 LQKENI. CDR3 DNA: TGTGCCAGCTCACCGGCAGGGTACTACACTGAAGCTTTCTTT. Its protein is CASSPAGYYTEAFF.

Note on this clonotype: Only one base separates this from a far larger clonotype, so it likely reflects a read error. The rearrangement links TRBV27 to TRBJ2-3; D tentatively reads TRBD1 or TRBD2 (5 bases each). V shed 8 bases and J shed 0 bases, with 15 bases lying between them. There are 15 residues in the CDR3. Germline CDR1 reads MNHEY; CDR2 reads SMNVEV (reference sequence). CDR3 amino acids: CASGAGGSSTDTQYF. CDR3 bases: TGTGCCAGCGGTGCTGGGGGATCTAGCACAGATACGCAGTATTTT.

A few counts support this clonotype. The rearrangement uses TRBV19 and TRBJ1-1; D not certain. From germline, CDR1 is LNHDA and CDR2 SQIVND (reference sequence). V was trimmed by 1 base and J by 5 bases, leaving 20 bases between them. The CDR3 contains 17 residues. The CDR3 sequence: CASSIGDIGIPGTEAFF. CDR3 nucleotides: TGTGCCAGTAGTATAGGAGACATAGGAATCCCCGGGACTGAAGCTTTCTTT.

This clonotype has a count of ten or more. CDR3: CASSPTQNTEAFF. CDR3 nucleotide sequence: TGTGCCAGCAGCCCGACACAGAACACTGAAGCTTTCTTT. The chain links TRBV5-4 to TRBJ1-1, with D uncertain. The CDR3 runs 13 residues. CDR1 and CDR2 (germline): SGHNT, YYREEE (reference sequence). V was clipped by 4 bases and J by 1 base, with 8 bases between them. The whole variable domain, remainder taken from reference TRBV5-4 and TRBJ1-1, is ETGVTQSPTHLIKTRGQQVTLRCSSQSGHNTVSWYQQALGQGPQFIFQYYREEENGRGNFPPRFSGLQFPNYSSELNVNALELDDSALYLCASSPTQNTEAFFGQGTRLTVV.

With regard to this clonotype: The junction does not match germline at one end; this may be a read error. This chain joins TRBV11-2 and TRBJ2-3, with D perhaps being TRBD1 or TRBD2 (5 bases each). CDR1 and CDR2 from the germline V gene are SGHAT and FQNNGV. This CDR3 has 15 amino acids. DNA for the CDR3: TGTGCCAGCAGCTTACCCGGGGATAGCACAGGTACGCAGTATTTT. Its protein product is CASSLPGDSTGTQYF.

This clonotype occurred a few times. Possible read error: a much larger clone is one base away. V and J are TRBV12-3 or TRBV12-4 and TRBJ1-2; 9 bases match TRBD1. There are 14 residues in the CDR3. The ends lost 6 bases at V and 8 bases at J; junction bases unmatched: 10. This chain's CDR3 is CASSLQGAREGYTF. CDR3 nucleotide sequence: TGTGCCAGCAGCCTACAGGGGGCGCGTGAAGGCTACACCTTC.

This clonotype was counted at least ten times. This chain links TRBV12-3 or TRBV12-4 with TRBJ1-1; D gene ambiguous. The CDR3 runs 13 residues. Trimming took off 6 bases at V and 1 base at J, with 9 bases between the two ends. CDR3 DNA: TGTGCCAGCAGCTTCGGGCCGAACACTGAAGCTTTCTTT. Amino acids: CASSFGPNTEAFF.

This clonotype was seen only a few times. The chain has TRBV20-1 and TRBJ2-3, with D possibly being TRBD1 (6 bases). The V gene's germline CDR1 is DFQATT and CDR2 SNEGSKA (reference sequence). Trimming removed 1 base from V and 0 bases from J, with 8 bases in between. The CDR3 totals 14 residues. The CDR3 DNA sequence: TGCAGTGCTAGAGGAGGGGGTAGCACAGATACGCAGTATTTT. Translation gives CSARGGGSTDTQYF.

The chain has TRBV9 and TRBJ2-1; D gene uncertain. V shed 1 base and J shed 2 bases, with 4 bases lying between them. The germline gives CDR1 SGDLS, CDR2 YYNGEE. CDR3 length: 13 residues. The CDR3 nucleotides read TGTGCCAGCAGCGTAAGGACCTACAATGAGCAGTTCTTC. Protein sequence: CASSVRTYNEQFF.

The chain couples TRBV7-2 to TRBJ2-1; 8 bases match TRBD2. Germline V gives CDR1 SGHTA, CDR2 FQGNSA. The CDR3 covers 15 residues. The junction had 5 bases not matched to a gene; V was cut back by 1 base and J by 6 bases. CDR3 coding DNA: TGTGCCAGCAGCTTAGTCTTAGCGGGACTCAATGAGCAGTTCTTC. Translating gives CASSLVLAGLNEQFF. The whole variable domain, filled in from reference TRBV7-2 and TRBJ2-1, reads GAGVSQSPSNKVTEKGKDVELRCDPISGHTALYWYRQSLGQGLEFLIYFQGNSAPDKSGLPSDRFSAERTGGSVSTLTIQRTQQEDSAVYLCASSLVLAGLNEQFFGPGTRLTVL.

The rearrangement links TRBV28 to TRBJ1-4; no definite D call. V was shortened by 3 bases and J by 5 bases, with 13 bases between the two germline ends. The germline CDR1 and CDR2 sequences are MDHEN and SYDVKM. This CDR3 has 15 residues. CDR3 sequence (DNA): TGTGCCAGCAGTTTGTGGGGTGACGGCAATGAAAAACTGTTTTTT. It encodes CASSLWGDGNEKLFF.

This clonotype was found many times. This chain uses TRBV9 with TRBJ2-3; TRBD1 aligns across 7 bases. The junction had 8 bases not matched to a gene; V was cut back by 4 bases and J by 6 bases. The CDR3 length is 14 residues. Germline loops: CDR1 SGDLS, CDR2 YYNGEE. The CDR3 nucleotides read TGTGCCAGCAGCTCGGGACAGCCCGGGGATACGCAGTATTTT. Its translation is CASSSGQPGDTQYF. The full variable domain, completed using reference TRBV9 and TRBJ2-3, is DSGVTQTPKHLITATGQRVTLRCSPRSGDLSVYWYQQSLDQGLQFLIQYYNGEERAKGNILERFSAQQFPDLHSELNLSSLELGDSALYFCASSSGQPGDTQYFGPGTRLTVL.

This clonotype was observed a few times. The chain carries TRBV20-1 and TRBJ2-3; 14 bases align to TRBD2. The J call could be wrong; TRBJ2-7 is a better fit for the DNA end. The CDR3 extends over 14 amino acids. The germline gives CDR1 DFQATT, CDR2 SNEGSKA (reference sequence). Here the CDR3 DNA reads TGCAGTGCTAGAGGGACTAGCGGGGGGTCCGAGCAGTACTTC. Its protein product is CSARGTSGGSEQYF.

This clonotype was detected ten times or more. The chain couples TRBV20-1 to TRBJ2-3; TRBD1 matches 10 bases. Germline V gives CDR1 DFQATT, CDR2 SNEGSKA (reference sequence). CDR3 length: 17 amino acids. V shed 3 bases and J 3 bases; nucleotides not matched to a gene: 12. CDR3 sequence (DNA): TGCAGTGCTAGTTCCCCCTGGGGACAGGGGAGTACAGATACGCAGTATTTT. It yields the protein CSASSPWGQGSTDTQYF.

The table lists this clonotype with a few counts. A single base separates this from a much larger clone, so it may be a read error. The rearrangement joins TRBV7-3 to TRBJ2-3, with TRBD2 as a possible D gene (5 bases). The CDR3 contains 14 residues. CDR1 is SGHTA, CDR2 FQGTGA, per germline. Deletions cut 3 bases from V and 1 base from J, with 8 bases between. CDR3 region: CASSFRGGTDTQYF. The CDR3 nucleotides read TGTGCCAGCAGCTTCCGGGGAGGCACAGATACGCAGTATTTT. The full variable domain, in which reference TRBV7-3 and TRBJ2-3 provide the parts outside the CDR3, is GAGVSQTPSNKVTEKGKYVELRCDPISGHTALYWYRQSLGQGPEFLIYFQGTGAADDSGLPNDRFFAVRPEGSVSTLKIQRTERGDSAVYLCASSFRGGTDTQYFGPGTRLTVL.